This record covers a single T cell receptor (beta chain). Its antigen is not known. With 4 bases clipped from V and 10 bases from J, the junction kept 2 bases outside the gene matches. CDR1 and CDR2 (germline): ENHRY, SYGVKD. The CDR3 is made up of 13 amino acids. The data are from a study of cytomegalovirus exposure and HLA in healthy donors. Vbeta (60) and Jbeta (13) primers were used in the PCR. TCRdb's table, derived via immunoSEQ multiplex PCR, lists solely in-frame clones and lacks some. The sample holds about 75,000 clones. The study, taken as a whole, reports: In an earlier analysis, productive rearrangement rates for most beta V segments clustered near 87% or 30%. Certain sequence variants were highly shared and formed a cluster, and this cluster was likely a sequencing artifact. In a later analysis, a genetic analysis reported fewer productive-TCR N-insertions in an Asian-associated ancestry cluster than the cohort average.

Source material: PBMCs. The chain employs TRBV10-3 and TRBJ2-1; 12 bases match TRBD2. The receptor comes from a young man in good health and CMV-seropositive. The CDR3 bases are TGTGCCATCAGTGCAACTAGCGGGGGGGAGCAGTTCTTC. This codes for CAISATSGGEQFF.